These 27 T cell receptor beta chains share one sample of origin, sequenced in a study of human T cells and chemical hapten exposure (dated by TCRdb to the early 2020s). Sample time point, as interpreted from the label and publication: pre-sensitization, week 0. The sample's treatment or condition label is to be understood as: therapeutic diphenylcyclopropenone sensitization with weekly scalp DPC. The receptor library was made with RACE. Sequencing was performed on a NextSeq 500. TCRdb itself trimmed the public reads at Q25 with fastp, ran MiXCR and retained productive beta chains. When rows share a CDR3 protein, they turn into one entry using the most common DNA and genes. This sample comprises 250,000 to 300,000 distinct CDR3 sequences, almost 8% of them detected only once. The top ten clones comprise around 1.2% of the sample. The sample was whole blood, taken in connection with sensitization to the hapten diphenylcyclopropenone (DPC). The receptor set was obtained from a man aged 18 to 35 with alopecia areata. Some clones in this sample may be carry-over from other donors' samples.

This clonotype was observed at least ten times. The rearrangement uses TRBV29-1 and TRBJ1-4; no definite D call. V lost 1 base and J lost 5, with 11 bases in between. Germline values: CDR1 SQVTM, CDR2 ANQGSEA. This CDR3 has 14 amino acids. CDR3 in amino acids: CSVEGGVPNEKLFF. CDR3 nucleotides: TGCAGCGTTGAAGGCGGGGTACCGAATGAAAAACTGTTTTTT.

This clonotype was found a few times. The gene calls are TRBV4-2 and TRBJ1-6; D is possibly TRBD1 (6 bases). The CDR3 has 15 amino acids. The germline CDR1 and CDR2 sequences are LGHNA and YNFKEQ. The V and J ends lost 2 bases and 7 bases respectively, with 12 bases between them. CDR3 sequence: CASSQFTRGNSPLHF. CDR3 DNA: TGTGCCAGCAGCCAATTCACGAGGGGGAATTCACCCCTCCACTTT.

This clonotype was recorded a few times. The chain is built from TRBV28 and TRBJ1-5; possibly TRBD1 for D (6 bases). The CDR3 sequence is 15 residues long. V was cut by 2 bases and J by 2 bases, with 10 bases left in between. Germline lookup yields CDR1 MDHEN and CDR2 SYDVKM. CDR3 bases: TGTGCCAGCAGTTTAGGGGGCGGACGCAATCAGCCCCAGCATTTT. Translated, it gives CASSLGGGRNQPQHF.

This clonotype was picked up many times. This chain uses TRBV28 with TRBJ1-5, with D hard to call. The CDR3 covers 16 residues. From germline, CDR1 is MDHEN and CDR2 SYDVKM. V dropped 1 base and J dropped 2 bases, with 12 bases sitting between them. The CDR3 sequence: CASSLLGGYGNQPQHF. In DNA form, the CDR3 reads TGTGCCAGCAGTTTATTAGGCGGGTATGGCAATCAGCCCCAGCATTTT.

This rearrangement joins TRBV6-1 to TRBJ2-7; the D gene is possibly TRBD2 (5 bases). This CDR3 region has 15 residues. Germline V lookup: CDR1 MNHNS, CDR2 SASEGT. Trimming cost V 6 bases and J 0 bases, with 15 bases left between them. The CDR3: CASRVRTGSSYEQYF. CDR3 DNA: TGTGCCAGCAGGGTAAGGACTGGTTCCTCCTACGAGCAGTACTTC.

At least ten counts were recorded for this clonotype. The gene calls are TRBV6-2 or TRBV6-3 and TRBJ1-1; no clear D gene. Germline V gene sequence: CDR1 MNHEY, CDR2 SVGEGT. The CDR3 consists of 16 residues. Trimming removed 1 base from V and 1 base from J, with 13 bases in between. This CDR3 is CASSYFLTVRNTEAFF. The CDR3 DNA is TGTGCCAGCAGTTACTTCCTCACAGTAAGGAACACTGAAGCTTTCTTT.

There are many counts of this clonotype. The chain is built from TRBV10-3 and TRBJ2-1, with 14 bases matching TRBD2. Germline-derived CDR1 and CDR2 are ENHRY and SYGVKD. The CDR3 runs 17 residues. The V gene end was trimmed by 6 bases and the J gene end by 3 bases; junction bases not matched to a gene: 7. Here the CDR3 reads CAISETSGGADYNEQFF. The CDR3 nucleotides are TGTGCCATCAGCGAGACTAGCGGGGGGGCCGACTACAATGAGCAGTTCTTC.

In its sample, this clonotype was seen a few times. This chain connects TRBV29-1 to TRBJ2-4, with D unresolved. With 7 bases removed from V and 0 bases from J, the gap between germline ends came to 10 bases. Germline V CDR1 and CDR2: SQVTM, ANQGSEA. The CDR3 spans 13 residues. This CDR3 is CSARATAKNIQYF. DNA of the CDR3: TGCAGCGCCCGAGCGACAGCCAAAAACATTCAGTACTTC.

This clonotype was seen repeatedly, ten times or more. The V call is TRBV5-5, the J call TRBJ2-1; 11 nucleotides agree with TRBD1. The CDR3 is made up of 15 amino acids. Germline V gene lookup returns CDR1 SGHKS and CDR2 YYEKEE (reference sequence). Unmatched junction bases numbered 2, after V lost 3 bases and J lost 3 bases. The CDR3 is CASSSGTGGYNEQFF. CDR3 in DNA: TGTGCCAGCAGCTCCGGGACAGGGGGCTACAATGAGCAGTTCTTC.

This clonotype has more than one count but fewer than ten. The CDR3 here is CASSRTSATDTQYF. The CDR3 nucleotides read TGCGCCAGCAGCCGGACTAGTGCCACAGATACGCAGTATTTT. The chain couples TRBV5-1 to TRBJ2-3; 7 bases agree with TRBD2. Trimming at V came to 4 bases and at J to 2 bases, leaving 4 bases not matched to a gene. Per germline, CDR1 SGHRS and CDR2 YFSETQ. This CDR3 spans 14 amino acids.

The table lists this clonotype with many counts. The chain is built from TRBV10-1 and TRBJ1-1; perhaps TRBD1 as D (5 bases). Per the germline V gene, CDR1 is WNHNN and CDR2 is SYGVQD (reference sequence). The CDR3 sequence is 16 residues long. The germline V and J ends were trimmed by 3 bases and 5 bases, with 19 bases remaining between them. CDR3 amino acids: CASSESGRQGRTEAFF. In nucleotides, the CDR3 is TGCGCCAGCAGTGAAAGTGGAAGGCAGGGCAGAACTGAAGCTTTCTTT.

This clonotype was detected only a few times. The rearrangement uses TRBV6-2 or TRBV6-3 and TRBJ2-2; 9 bases fit TRBD1. Germline CDR1 reads MNHEY; CDR2 reads SVGEGT. V shed 3 bases, J shed 3 bases, and the junction held 2 bases outside the gene matches. CDR3 length equals 15 residues. The CDR3 nucleotides read TGTGCCAGCAGTTATTGGGACAGGGACACCGGGGAGCTGTTTTTT. This codes for CASSYWDRDTGELFF.

In this sample, this clonotype turned up a few times. CDR3: CASSQQGSVSPLHF. Written as DNA, the CDR3 is TGTGCCAGCAGCCAACAGGGGAGTGTTTCACCCCTCCACTTT. The V call is TRBV14, the J call TRBJ1-6; the D gene is possibly TRBD1 (6 bases). V lost 2 bases and J lost 9, with 11 bases in between. The V gene's germline CDR1 is SGHDN and CDR2 FVKESK. The CDR3 covers 14 residues.

The chain employs TRBV5-5 and TRBJ2-3; no definite D call. This CDR3 contains 14 residues. V lost 2 bases, J lost 0 bases, and 7 bases lay in between. Germline V gene sequence: CDR1 SGHKS, CDR2 YYEKEE (reference sequence). CDR3: CASSFASSTDTQYF. In nucleotides, the CDR3 is TGTGCCAGCAGCTTCGCATCGAGCACAGATACGCAGTATTTT.

This chain links TRBV29-1 with TRBJ1-2; 9 nucleotides line up with TRBD1. V dropped 5 bases and J dropped 2; count of bases not matched to a gene: 15. The CDR3 spans 17 residues. CDR1 SQVTM and CDR2 ANQGSEA come from the germline V gene. The CDR3 DNA sequence: TGCAGCGTTTACCCGGGACAGGGAGAAAATGGAAACTATGGCTACACCTTC. Its translation: CSVYPGQGENGNYGYTF.

The chain joins TRBV4-3 to TRBJ1-4, with 8 nucleotides matching TRBD1. Per the germline V gene, CDR1 is LGHNA and CDR2 is YSLEER. V trimming: 6 bases; J trimming: 8 bases; junction bases outside the gene matches: 11. The CDR3 loop spans 15 amino acids. In DNA, the CDR3 is TGCGCCAGCAGTACCGATCGGACAGGGCTCGAAAAACTGTTTTTT. It yields the protein CASSTDRTGLEKLFF.

In DNA, the CDR3 is TGTGCCAGCAGTCGGGGCGGCGGGATGTACGGGAATGAGCAGTTCTTC. This sequence encodes CASSRGGGMYGNEQFF. The chain uses TRBV7-8 and TRBJ2-1; a weak D match, TRBD2 (6 bases). Per germline, CDR1 SGHVS and CDR2 FQNEAQ. The length of the CDR3 is 16 residues. V was trimmed by 6 bases and J by 7 bases, leaving 22 bases between them.

There are a few counts of this clonotype. This chain uses TRBV5-1 with TRBJ2-7, with TRBD2 as a possible D gene (5 bases). Germline loops: CDR1 SGHRS, CDR2 YFSETQ. This CDR3 is 13 amino acids long. V lost 6 bases, J lost 0 bases, and 10 bases lay in between. CDR3 sequence reads: CASTPGNSYEQYF. The CDR3, as DNA: TGCGCCAGCACGCCCGGGAACTCCTACGAGCAGTACTTC.

This clonotype has more than one count but fewer than ten. V and J are TRBV5-1 and TRBJ2-5, with TRBD2 identical over 9 bases. With 5 bases clipped from V and 5 bases from J, the junction kept 7 bases outside the gene matches. CDR1 and CDR2 from the germline V gene are SGHRS and YFSETQ. This CDR3 has 14 amino acids. In DNA, the CDR3 is TGCGCCAGCAGTTTAGCGGGGGAGTATGAGACCCAGTACTTC. Its translation: CASSLAGEYETQYF.

The gene calls are TRBV6-5 and TRBJ1-5, with 7 bases aligning to TRBD1. The trim removed 6 bases at V and 5 bases at J, leaving 7 bases unmatched. This CDR3 is 14 amino acids long. Germline V gene lookup returns CDR1 MNHEY and CDR2 SVGAGI. In DNA, the CDR3 is TGTGCCAGCAGACAGGGGATCGGGGATCAGCCCCAGCATTTT. Translated, it gives CASRQGIGDQPQHF.

This clonotype occurred many times. The V gene is TRBV7-9, the J gene TRBJ2-7; tentative D call: TRBD1 (6 bases). The germline V gene encodes CDR1 SEHNR and CDR2 FQNEAQ (reference sequence). Trimming removed 4 bases at V and 2 bases at J, with 15 bases between. The CDR3 length is 15 residues. The CDR3, as DNA: TGTGCCAGCAGCTCGTCCACCAGGGGACCCTACGAGCAGTACTTC. This gives the protein CASSSSTRGPYEQYF.

The sample holds a few counts of this clonotype. The rearrangement uses TRBV5-1 and TRBJ1-5; D is uncertain. Germline values: CDR1 SGHRS, CDR2 YFSETQ. The CDR3 runs 14 residues. The V end was cut by 2 bases, the J end by 4 bases, with 10 bases between. The CDR3 loop is CASSLDGENQPQHF. The CDR3 DNA reads TGCGCCAGCAGCTTAGATGGGGAGAATCAGCCCCAGCATTTT.

The chain joins TRBV29-1 to TRBJ1-1; no firm D call. The CDR3 runs 12 residues. From germline, CDR1 is SQVTM and CDR2 ANQGSEA. Deletions cut 4 bases from V and 4 bases from J, with 10 bases between. CDR3 coding DNA: TGCAGCGTTGCATCGGCCAGCACTGAAGCTTTCTTT. It encodes CSVASASTEAFF.

There are a few counts of this clonotype. This sequence joins TRBV7-2 and TRBJ2-5, with D perhaps assigned TRBD1 or TRBD2 (6 bases each). V lost 7 bases and J lost 0, with 15 bases in between. Germline CDR1 reads SGHTA; CDR2 reads FQGNSA. The CDR3 loop spans 15 amino acids. The CDR3 DNA sequence: TGTGCCAGCACCAACTCGGGGGCAGACCAAGAGACCCAGTACTTC. Its protein product is CASTNSGADQETQYF.

The chain links TRBV27 to TRBJ2-5; maybe TRBD2 (5 bases). The CDR3 totals 11 residues. V was clipped by 11 bases and J by 5 bases, with 12 bases between them. Germline V gene data show CDR1 as MNHEY and CDR2 as SMNVEV (reference sequence). CDR3 sequence reads: CAGGWTETQYF. The CDR3 coding sequence is TGTGCCGGCGGTTGGACTGAGACCCAGTACTTC.

The genes are TRBV2 and TRBJ2-1, with D perhaps matching TRBD2 (6 bases). Germline V lookup: CDR1 SNHLY, CDR2 FYNNEI. Trimming removed 6 bases from V and 2 bases from J, with 23 bases in between. There are 18 residues in the CDR3. The DNA for the CDR3 is TGTGCCAGCAGCGTCAGCCGATCGGGGGACCGAACCTACAATGAGCAGTTCTTC. It encodes CASSVSRSGDRTYNEQFF.

This clonotype came up a few times. The rearrangement uses TRBV28 and TRBJ2-7, with 8 bases fitting TRBD1. The CDR3 covers 15 residues. Germline CDR1 is MDHEN and CDR2 is SYDVKM. V was pared by 3 bases and J by 0 bases, with 4 bases of the junction left unmatched. This CDR3 is CASSFNQGASYEQYV. DNA of the CDR3: TGTGCCAGCAGTTTTAATCAGGGGGCCTCCTACGAGCAGTACGTC.